Each of the 14 T cell receptor beta chains below was sequenced from the same sample in a study of T cell repertoires in ileal Crohn's disease (dated by TCRdb to between 2018 and 2021). Before cell sorting, lamina propria lymphocytes from surgical specimens were separated using a Ficoll-hypaque gradient. To prepare the library, the immunoSEQ multiplex PCR assay was applied. This is the immuneACCESS table as TCRdb keeps it, with only in-frame sequences that have V and J called. A part of the clones is gone; compared with another copy, unresolved V genes explain less than half, and the rest is unexplained. Present in this sample are 2,600 or so clones, about 90% of which were seen just once. The top ten clonotypes cover about 2% of the sample. Sample: CD4+ T cells sorted from the ileum. The receptor set was obtained from an adult with Crohn's disease.

The chain links TRBV5-6 to TRBJ1-3, with D possibly TRBD1 on 5 matching bases. This CDR3 comprises 15 residues. The germline V gene has CDR1 SGHDT and CDR2 YYEEEE. The germline V and J ends were trimmed by 2 bases and 2 bases, with 11 bases remaining between them. CDR3 DNA sequence: TGTGCCAGCAGCTTAGGAGGGGACCCTGGAAACACCATATATTTT. This encodes CASSLGGDPGNTIYF.

The V call is TRBV29-1, the J call TRBJ1-4; D gene unclear. The length of the CDR3 is 13 residues. Trimming took off 4 bases at V and 0 bases at J, with 6 bases between the two ends. CDR1 is SQVTM, CDR2 ANQGSEA, per germline. CDR3 coding DNA: TGCAGCGTTGCTCCTGCAACTAATGAAAAACTGTTTTTT. Its translation: CSVAPATNEKLFF.

Only a few counts were recorded for this clone. V and J are TRBV28 and TRBJ1-6; no clear D. Trimming took off 8 bases at V and 9 bases at J, with 11 bases between the two ends. Germline-derived CDR1 and CDR2 are MDHEN and SYDVKM. CDR3 length: 12 amino acids. Written as DNA, the CDR3 is TGTGCCAGCTTCTCTCCCCTTTCACCCCTCCACTTT. It is translated as CASFSPLSPLHF.

This clone is a singleton in its sample. This chain uses TRBV28 with TRBJ1-2; D gene ambiguous. Trimming stripped 5 bases from V and 8 bases from J, with 15 bases between. This CDR3 region has 13 residues. Germline CDR1 MDHEN, CDR2 SYDVKM. This CDR3 reads CASSPPGWRGYTF. Written as DNA, the CDR3 is TGTGCCAGCAGTCCCCCGGGGTGGCGGGGCTACACCTTC.

This chain joins TRBV27 and TRBJ1-5, with D possibly being TRBD1 (5 bases). Trimming cost V 8 bases and J 0 bases, with 20 bases left between them. Germline V gene data show CDR1 as MNHEY and CDR2 as SMNVEV (reference sequence). This CDR3 comprises 17 residues. The CDR3 loop reads CASGPGILSFSNQPQHF. Here the CDR3 DNA reads TGTGCCAGCGGCCCAGGGATCCTGAGCTTTAGCAATCAGCCCCAGCATTTT.

The V gene is TRBV6-4, the J gene TRBJ2-2; D ambiguous. Germline CDR1 and CDR2: MRHNA and SNTAGT. This CDR3 contains 13 residues. Trimming stripped 2 bases from V and 7 bases from J, with 8 bases between. In nucleotides, the CDR3 is TGTGCCAGCAGTGACCCCCTAGGCGGGGAGCTGTTTTTT. It specifies CASSDPLGGELFF.

J is TRBJ1-2 and V is TRBV19; 8 bases agree with TRBD1. This CDR3 has 15 amino acids. V shed 4 bases, J shed 5 bases, and the junction held 9 bases outside the gene matches. The germline gives CDR1 LNHDA, CDR2 SQIVND (reference sequence). Written as DNA, the CDR3 is TGTGCCAGTAGTACATTGGACAGGGACCTATATGGCTACACCTTC. Its translation: CASSTLDRDLYGYTF.

V and J are TRBV5-1 and TRBJ1-2; the match to TRBD1 covers 8 bases. J was trimmed by 0 bases and V by 4 bases; bases with no gene match: 5. CDR3 length: 15 residues. Germline-derived CDR1 and CDR2 are SGHRS and YFSETQ. The CDR3 DNA follows: TGCGCCAGCAGCGCGGGGACAGGAGCTAACTATGGCTACACCTTC. Its translation is CASSAGTGANYGYTF.

This chain joins TRBV4-2 and TRBJ1-4; D is possibly TRBD1 (6 bases). The CDR3 contains 16 residues. Per germline, CDR1 LGHNA and CDR2 YNFKEQ. The V gene lost 4 bases and the J gene lost 6 bases, with 18 bases spanning the gap. The CDR3 protein is CASSRKSQGTDEKLFF. Here the CDR3 DNA reads TGTGCCAGCAGCCGAAAATCTCAGGGGACGGATGAAAAACTGTTTTTT.

This sequence joins TRBV9 and TRBJ1-3; 8 bases map to TRBD1. J was trimmed by 4 bases and V by 4 bases; bases with no gene match: 4. There are 14 residues in the CDR3. Germline V CDR1 and CDR2: SGDLS, YYNGEE. CDR3 protein: CASSTDRAGNTIYF. CDR3 coding DNA: TGTGCCAGCAGCACGGACAGGGCGGGAAACACCATATATTTT.

The V gene is TRBV18, the J gene TRBJ1-5, with unresolved D. The CDR3 contains 14 residues. V was cut by 3 bases and J by 0 bases, with 6 bases left in between. Germline values: CDR1 KGHSH, CDR2 LQKENI. The CDR3 DNA reads as TGTGCCAGCTCACCGCAGGCTAGCAATCAGCCCCAGCATTTT. As protein: CASSPQASNQPQHF. The variable domain in full, completed from reference TRBV18 and TRBJ1-5, reads NAGVMQNPRHLVRRRGQEARLRCSPMKGHSHVYWYRQLPEEGLKFMVYLQKENIIDESGMPKERFSAEFPKEGPSILRIQQVVRGDSAAYFCASSPQASNQPQHFGDGTRLSIL.

The CDR3 reads CASSMTGITDTQYF. CDR3 nucleotide sequence: TGTGCCAGTAGTATGACAGGCATCACAGATACGCAGTATTTT. This chain connects TRBV19 to TRBJ2-3; perhaps TRBD1 as D (6 bases). Between the trimmed V and J ends, which lost 3 bases and 2 bases, there was a span of 9 bases. The CDR3 runs 14 residues. Germline lookup yields CDR1 LNHDA and CDR2 SQIVND (reference sequence).

The rearrangement links TRBV7-3 to TRBJ2-1, with 7 bases lining up with TRBD2. This CDR3 spans 14 amino acids. Per germline, CDR1 SGHTA and CDR2 FQGTGA. The J segment lost 8 bases and the V segment lost 3 bases, leaving 7 bases of the junction unmatched. This CDR3 reads CASSFRGLWDEQFF. CDR3 in DNA: TGTGCCAGCAGCTTTAGGGGACTATGGGATGAGCAGTTCTTC.

The chain carries TRBV10-1 and TRBJ2-3; D not certain. The CDR3 contains 14 residues. Trimming took 7 bases from V and 0 from J, leaving 11 bases between them. Germline CDR1 is WNHNN and CDR2 is SYGVQD (reference sequence). This chain's CDR3 is CASMATSSTDTQYF. CDR3 coding DNA: TGCGCCAGCATGGCAACCTCTAGCACAGATACGCAGTATTTT.